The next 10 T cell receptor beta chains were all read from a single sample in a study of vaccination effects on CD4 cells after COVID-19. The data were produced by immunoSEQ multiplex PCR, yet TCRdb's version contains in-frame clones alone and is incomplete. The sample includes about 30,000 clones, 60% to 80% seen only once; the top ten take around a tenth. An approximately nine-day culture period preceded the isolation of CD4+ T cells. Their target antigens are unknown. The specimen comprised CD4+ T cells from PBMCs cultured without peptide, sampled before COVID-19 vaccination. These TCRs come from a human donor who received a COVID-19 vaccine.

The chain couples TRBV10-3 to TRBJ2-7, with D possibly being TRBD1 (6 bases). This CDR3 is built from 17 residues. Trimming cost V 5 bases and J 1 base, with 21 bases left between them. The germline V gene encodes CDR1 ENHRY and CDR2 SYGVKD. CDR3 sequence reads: CAISTPGASTGSYEQYF. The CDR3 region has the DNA TGTGCCATCAGTACACCCGGAGCCTCGACAGGTTCCTACGAGCAGTACTTC.

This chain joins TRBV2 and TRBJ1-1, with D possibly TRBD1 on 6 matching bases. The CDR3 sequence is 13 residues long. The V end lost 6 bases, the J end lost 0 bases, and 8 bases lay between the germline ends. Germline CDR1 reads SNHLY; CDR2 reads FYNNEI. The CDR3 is CASSGGMNTEAFF. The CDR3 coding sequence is TGTGCCAGCAGCGGGGGCATGAACACTGAAGCTTTCTTT.

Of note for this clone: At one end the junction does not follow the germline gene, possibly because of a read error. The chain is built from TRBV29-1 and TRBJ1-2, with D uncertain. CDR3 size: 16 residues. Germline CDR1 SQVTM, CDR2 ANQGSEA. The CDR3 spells CSVEDVLSASILFVSF. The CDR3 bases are TGCAGCGTTGAAGATGTCCTTTCCGCTAGTATCCTATTCGTCAGCTTC.

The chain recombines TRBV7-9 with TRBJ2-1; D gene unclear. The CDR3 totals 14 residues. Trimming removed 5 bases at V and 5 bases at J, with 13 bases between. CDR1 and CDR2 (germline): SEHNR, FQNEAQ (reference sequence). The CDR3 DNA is TGTGCCAGCAGCCGTATCCCCACCAACAATGAGCAGTTCTTC. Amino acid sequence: CASSRIPTNNEQFF. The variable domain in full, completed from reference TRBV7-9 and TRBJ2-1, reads DTGVSQNPRHKITKRGQNVTFRCDPISEHNRLYWYRQTLGQGPEFLTYFQNEAQLEKSRLLSDRFSAERPKGSFSTLEIQRTEQGDSAMYLCASSRIPTNNEQFFGPGTRLTVL.

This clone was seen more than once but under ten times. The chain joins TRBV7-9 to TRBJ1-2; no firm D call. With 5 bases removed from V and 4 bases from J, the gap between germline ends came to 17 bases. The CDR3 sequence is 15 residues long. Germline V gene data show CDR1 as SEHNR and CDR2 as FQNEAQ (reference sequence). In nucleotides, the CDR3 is TGTGCCAGCAGCCTATCCCTAGGGTCGGGCTATGGCTACACCTTC. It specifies CASSLSLGSGYGYTF.

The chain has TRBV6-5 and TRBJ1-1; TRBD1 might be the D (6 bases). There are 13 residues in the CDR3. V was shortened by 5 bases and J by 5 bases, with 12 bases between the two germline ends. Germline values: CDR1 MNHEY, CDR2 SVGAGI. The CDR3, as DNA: TGTGCCAGCAGTCTAGGGGGGGTGACTGAAGCTTTCTTT. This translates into CASSLGGVTEAFF.

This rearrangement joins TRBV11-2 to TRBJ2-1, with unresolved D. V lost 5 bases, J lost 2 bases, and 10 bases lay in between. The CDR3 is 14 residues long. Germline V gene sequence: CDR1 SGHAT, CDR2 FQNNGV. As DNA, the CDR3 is TGTGCCAGCAGCCCCCATCGCCCCTACAATGAGCAGTTCTTC. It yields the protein CASSPHRPYNEQFF.

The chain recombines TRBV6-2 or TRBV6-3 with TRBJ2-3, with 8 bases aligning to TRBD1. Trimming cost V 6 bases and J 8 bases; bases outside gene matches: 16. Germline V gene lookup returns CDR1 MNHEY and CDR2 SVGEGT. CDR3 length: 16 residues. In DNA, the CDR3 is TGTGCCAGCAGCCCGATGAGGACAGGGCGATGGGCTACGCAGTATTTT. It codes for CASSPMRTGRWATQYF.

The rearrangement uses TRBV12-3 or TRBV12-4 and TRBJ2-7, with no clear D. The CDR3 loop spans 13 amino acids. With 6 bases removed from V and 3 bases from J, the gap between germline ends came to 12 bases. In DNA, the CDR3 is TGTGCCAGCAGCCAGCGACGGTACTACGAGCAGTACTTC. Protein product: CASSQRRYYEQYF.

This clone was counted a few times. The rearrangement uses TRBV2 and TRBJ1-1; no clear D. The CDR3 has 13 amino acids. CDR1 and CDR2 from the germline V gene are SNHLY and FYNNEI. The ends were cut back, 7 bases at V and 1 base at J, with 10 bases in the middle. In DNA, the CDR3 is TGTGCCAGCACCATACTCGAGAACACTGAAGCTTTCTTT. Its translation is CASTILENTEAFF. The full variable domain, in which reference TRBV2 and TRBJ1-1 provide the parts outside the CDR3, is EPEVTQTPSHQVTQMGQEVILRCVPISNHLYFYWYRQILGQKVEFLVSFYNNEISEKSEIFDDQFSVERPDGSNFTLKIRSTKLEDSAMYFCASTILENTEAFFGQGTRLTVV.